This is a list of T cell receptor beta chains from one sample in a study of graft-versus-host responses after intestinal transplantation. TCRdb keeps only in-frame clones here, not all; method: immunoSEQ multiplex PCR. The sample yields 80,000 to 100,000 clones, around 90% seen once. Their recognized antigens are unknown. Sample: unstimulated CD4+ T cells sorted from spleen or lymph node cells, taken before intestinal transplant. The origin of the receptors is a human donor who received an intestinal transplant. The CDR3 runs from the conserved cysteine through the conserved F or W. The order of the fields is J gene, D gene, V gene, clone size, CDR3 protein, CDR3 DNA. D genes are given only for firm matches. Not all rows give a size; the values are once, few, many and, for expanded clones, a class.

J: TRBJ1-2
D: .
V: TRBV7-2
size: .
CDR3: CASSRGGAGGYTF
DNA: TGTGCCAGCAGCCGGGGGGGGGCGGGCGGCTACACCTTC

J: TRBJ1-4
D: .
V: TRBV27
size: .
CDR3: CASSLRAATNEKLFF
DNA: TGTGCCAGCAGTCTCCGTGCGGCAACTAATGAAAAACTGTTTTTT

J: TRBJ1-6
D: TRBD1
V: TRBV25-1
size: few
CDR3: CASSDGRGLYSPLHF
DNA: TGTGCCAGCAGTGACGGGAGGGGGCTCTATTCACCCCTCCACTTT

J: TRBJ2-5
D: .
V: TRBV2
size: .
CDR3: CASNEQVLGETQYF
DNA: TGTGCCAGCAACGAACAGGTTCTTGGAGAGACCCAGTACTTC

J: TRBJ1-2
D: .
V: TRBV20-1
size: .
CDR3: CSATDGNGYTF
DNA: TGCAGTGCTACTGACGGGAATGGCTACACCTTC

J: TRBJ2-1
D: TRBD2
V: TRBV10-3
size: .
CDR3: CATGSQRGLQYEQFF
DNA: TGTGCCACCGGGTCACAGCGGGGCCTACAATATGAGCAGTTCTTC

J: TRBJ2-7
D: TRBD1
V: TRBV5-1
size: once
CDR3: CASSTGTGFEQYF
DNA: TGCGCCAGCAGCACAGGGACAGGGTTTGAGCAGTACTTC

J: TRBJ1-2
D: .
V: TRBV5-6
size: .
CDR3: CASSLVAANYGYTF
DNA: TGTGCCAGCAGCTTGGTAGCGGCTAACTATGGCTACACCTTC

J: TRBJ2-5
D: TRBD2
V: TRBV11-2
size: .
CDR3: CASSSGLAEPQETQYF
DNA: TGTGCCAGCAGCTCGGGACTAGCGGAGCCCCAAGAGACCCAGTACTTC

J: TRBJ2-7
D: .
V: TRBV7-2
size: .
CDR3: CASSPGTTSYEQYF
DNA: TGTGCCAGCAGCCCCGGGACAACCTCCTACGAGCAGTACTTC

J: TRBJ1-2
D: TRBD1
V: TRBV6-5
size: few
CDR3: CASSRDRFYGYTF
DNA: TGTGCCAGCAGTCGGGACAGATTCTATGGCTACACCTTC

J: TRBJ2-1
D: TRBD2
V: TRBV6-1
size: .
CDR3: CASSDNLAGAGNEQFF
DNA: TGTGCCAGCAGTGACAACCTAGCGGGGGCGGGGAATGAGCAGTTCTTC

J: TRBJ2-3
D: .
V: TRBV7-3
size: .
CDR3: CASSLGGSDTQYF
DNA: TGTGCCAGCAGCTTAGGGGGCAGCGATACGCAGTATTTT

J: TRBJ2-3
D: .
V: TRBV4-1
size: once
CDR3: CASSHRVVGAGASTDTQYF
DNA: TGCGCCAGCAGCCACCGGGTCGTTGGGGCGGGGGCTAGCACAGATACGCAGTATTTT

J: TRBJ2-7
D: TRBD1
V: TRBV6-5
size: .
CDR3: CASSKGQSYEQYF
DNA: TGTGCCAGCAGCAAGGGACAGTCCTACGAGCAGTACTTC

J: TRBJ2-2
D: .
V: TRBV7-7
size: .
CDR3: CASSKDRNTGELFF
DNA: TGTGCTAGCAGCAAGGACAGGAACACCGGGGAGCTGTTTTTT

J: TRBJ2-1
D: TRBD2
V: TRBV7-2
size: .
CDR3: CATGLAGGNNEQFF
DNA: TGTGCCACCGGCCTAGCGGGGGGAAACAATGAGCAGTTCTTC

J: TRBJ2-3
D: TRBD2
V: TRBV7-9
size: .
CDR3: CASSRTSGFGDTQYF
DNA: TGTGCCAGCAGTCGGACTAGCGGATTTGGTGATACGCAGTATTTT

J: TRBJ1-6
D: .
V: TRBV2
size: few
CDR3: CASRTENNSPLHF
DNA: TGTGCCAGCAGAACAGAAAATAATTCACCCCTCCACTTT

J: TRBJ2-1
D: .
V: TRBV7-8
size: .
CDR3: CASSSSVLNEQFF
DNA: TGTGCCAGCAGCTCGTCCGTACTGAATGAGCAGTTCTTC

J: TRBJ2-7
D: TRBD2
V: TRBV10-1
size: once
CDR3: CASSESDRGASGTEQYF
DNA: TGCGCCAGCAGTGAGTCGGATCGAGGTGCTAGCGGGACCGAGCAGTACTTC

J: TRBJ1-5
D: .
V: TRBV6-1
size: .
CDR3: CASSEMRIQSNQPQHF
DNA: TGTGCCAGCAGTGAAATGCGGATCCAAAGCAATCAGCCCCAGCATTTT

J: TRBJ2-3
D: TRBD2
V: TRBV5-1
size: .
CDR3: CASSLGLAGGPTDTQYF
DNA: TGCGCCAGCAGCTTGGGGCTAGCGGGGGGGCCAACAGATACGCAGTATTTT

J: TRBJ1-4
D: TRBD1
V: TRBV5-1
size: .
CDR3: CASSSGQGNEKLFF
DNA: TGCGCCAGCAGCTCTGGACAGGGAAATGAAAAACTGTTTTTT